In this sample, the clone carrying this TCR beta chain turned up once. In terms of origin and age, donors were healthy Caucasian individuals from Russia aged about 6 to 90. Trimming stripped 4 bases from V and 2 bases from J, with 8 bases between. The CDR3 extends over 14 amino acids. Looked up from germline, CDR1 is SGHTA and CDR2 is FQGNSA. This entry is derived from a study of blood T cells in healthy people across ages. Combining a sample-barcoded 5' primer with a J-beta primer mix, a second PCR ran for roughly 7 to 12 cycles. Every single cDNA molecule received a tag from a template-switch adaptor with 12 random nucleotides. Per sample, CDR3-containing paired-end reads numbered at least 2.5 million. Via MiXCR, TCRdb re-called the 5' RACE reads, giving one row per CDR3 protein. The repertoire holds around 870,000 distinct CDR3 sequences, with 29% as singletons.

Sequencing input: blood. The receptor's source is a woman over 75 in good health. The genes are TRBV7-2 and TRBJ2-2, with no clear D. The chain's CDR3 is CASSSPPNTGELFF. The DNA for the CDR3 is TGTGCCAGCAGCTCACCACCTAACACCGGGGAGCTGTTTTTT.